Sequencing of this T cell receptor beta chain was carried out in a study of Graves' ophthalmopathy and Graves' hyperthyroidism. This clonotype was recorded only once. One end of the junction varies from germline; a read error may be responsible. The TCR beta CDR3 regions underwent amplification from RNA transcripts. Amplification began with first-round RT-PCR using HTBI primers, then second-round multiplex PCR was performed. One entry per CDR3 protein, called by TCRdb with MiXCR from the multiplex PCR reads. The table lists tens of thousands of distinct CDR3 sequences, approximately 47% of them singletons. Germline-derived CDR1 and CDR2 are KGHSH and LQKENI. CDR3 size: 17 residues.

What was sequenced was peripheral blood. The receptor was isolated from an adult woman with Graves' ophthalmopathy. V is TRBV18 and J is TRBJ1-1; 11 nucleotides align to TRBD1. CDR3 loop: CASSPGTGGIKNTEAIF. CDR3 DNA sequence: TGTGCCAGCTCACCCGGGACAGGGGGAATTAAGAACACTGAAGCTATCTTT.